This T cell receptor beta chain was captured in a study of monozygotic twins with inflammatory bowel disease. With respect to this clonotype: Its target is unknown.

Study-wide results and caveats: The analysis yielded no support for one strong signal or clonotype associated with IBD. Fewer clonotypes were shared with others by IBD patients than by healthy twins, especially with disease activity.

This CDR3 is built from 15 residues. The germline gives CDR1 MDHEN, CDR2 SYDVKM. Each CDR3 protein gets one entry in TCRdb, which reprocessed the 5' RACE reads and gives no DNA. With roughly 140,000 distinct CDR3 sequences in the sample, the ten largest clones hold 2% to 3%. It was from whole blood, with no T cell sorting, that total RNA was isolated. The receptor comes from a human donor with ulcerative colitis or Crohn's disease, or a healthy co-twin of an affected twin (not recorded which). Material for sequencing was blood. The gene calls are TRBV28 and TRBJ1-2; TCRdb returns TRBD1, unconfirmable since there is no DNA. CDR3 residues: CASSPRTGGVAGYTF.